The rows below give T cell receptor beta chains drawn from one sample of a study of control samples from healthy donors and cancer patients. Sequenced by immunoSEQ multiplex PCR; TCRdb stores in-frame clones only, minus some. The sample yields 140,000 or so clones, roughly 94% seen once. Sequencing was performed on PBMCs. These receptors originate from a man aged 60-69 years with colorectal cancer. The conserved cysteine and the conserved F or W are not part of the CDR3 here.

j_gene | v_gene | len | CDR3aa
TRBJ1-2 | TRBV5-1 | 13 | ASSLDEGSHYGYT
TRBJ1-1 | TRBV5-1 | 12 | ASSLEMGATEAF
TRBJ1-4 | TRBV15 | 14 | ATSRAQTGGFEKLF
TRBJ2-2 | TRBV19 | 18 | ASSIGWTSGGAGKAGELF
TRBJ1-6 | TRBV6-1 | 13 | ASSEVGGVDSPLH
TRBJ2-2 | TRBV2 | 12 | ASSEVSFTGELF
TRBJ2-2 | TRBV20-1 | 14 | SASRSRGVFTGELF
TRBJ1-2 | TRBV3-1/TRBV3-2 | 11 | ASSQDLGGAYT
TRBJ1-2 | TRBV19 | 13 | ASAQGQAATGGYT
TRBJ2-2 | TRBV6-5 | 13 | ASSSGTPNTGELF
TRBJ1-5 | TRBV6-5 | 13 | ASSYAGGSNQPQH
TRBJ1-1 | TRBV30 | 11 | AWTSGGGTEAF
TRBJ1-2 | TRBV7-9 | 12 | ASSLVGGAGGYT
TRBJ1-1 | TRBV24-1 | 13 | ATSDSRDGTGEAF
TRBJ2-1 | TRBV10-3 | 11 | AISESETAEQF
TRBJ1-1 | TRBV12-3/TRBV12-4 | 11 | ASIASAGGQAF
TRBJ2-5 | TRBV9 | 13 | ASSAGAGLQETQY
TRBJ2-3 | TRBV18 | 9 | ATRTGDTQY
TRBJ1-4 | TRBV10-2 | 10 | ATQGAGEKLF
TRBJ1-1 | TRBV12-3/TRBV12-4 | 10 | ASSSGPLRAF
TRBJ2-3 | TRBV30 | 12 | AWSGGTSTDTQY
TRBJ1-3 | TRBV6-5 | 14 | ASSYSDRATGNTIY
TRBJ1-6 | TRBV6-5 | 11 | ASNPLPGSPLH
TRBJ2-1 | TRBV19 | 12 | ASSPRDRVNEQF
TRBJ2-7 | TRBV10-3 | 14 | AISGQSGTGYLEQY
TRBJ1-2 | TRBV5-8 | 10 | AARVSNYGYT
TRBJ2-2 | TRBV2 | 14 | ASSLTGGSNTGELF
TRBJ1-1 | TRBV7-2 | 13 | ASSPRTGLNTEAF
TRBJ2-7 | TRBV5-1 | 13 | ASSRGGQGSYEQY
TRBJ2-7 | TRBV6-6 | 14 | ASRRTGTGGTGEQY
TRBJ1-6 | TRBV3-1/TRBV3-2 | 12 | ASSRRGSNSPLH
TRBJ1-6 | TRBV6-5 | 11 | ASSPTGIEPLH
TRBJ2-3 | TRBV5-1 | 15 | ASSLGLAGARTDTQY
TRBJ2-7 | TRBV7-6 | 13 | ASRPLAVNTYEQY
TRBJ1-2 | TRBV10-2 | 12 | ASSRQGSGYGYT
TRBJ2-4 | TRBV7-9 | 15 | ASSPPEVGQIKNIQY
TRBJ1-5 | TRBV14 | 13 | ASSHPSGRDQPQH
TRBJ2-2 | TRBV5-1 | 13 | ASSSGRPDGGELF
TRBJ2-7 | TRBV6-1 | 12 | ASSDPAPRVEQY
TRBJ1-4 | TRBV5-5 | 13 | ASSLVRGGGEKLF
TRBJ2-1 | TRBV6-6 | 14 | ASSQPGGGTYNEQF
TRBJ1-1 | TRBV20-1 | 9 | SARLLAEAF
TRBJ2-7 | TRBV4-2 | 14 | ASSQEGTGGSYEQY
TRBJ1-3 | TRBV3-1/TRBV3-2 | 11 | ASSPQLGNTIY
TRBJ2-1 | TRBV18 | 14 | ASSRIKGSSYNEQF
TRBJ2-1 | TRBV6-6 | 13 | ASSPRRDPYNEQF
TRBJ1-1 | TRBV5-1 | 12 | ASSFTGRNTEAF
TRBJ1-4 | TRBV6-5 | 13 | ASSYSGGQNEKLF
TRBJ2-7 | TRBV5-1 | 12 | ASKEGQGSYEQY